This paragraph reports one T cell receptor beta chain. When the RNA was reverse transcribed, random hexamers were used with an input of roughly 0.45 to 1 ug. One entry per CDR3 protein, called by TCRdb with MiXCR from the immunoSEQ multiplex PCR reads. The sample contains more than 65,000 distinct CDR3 sequences, around 95% of which appear only once. This entry belongs to a study of CD8 T cells in Susac syndrome. Germline values: CDR1 MNHEY, CDR2 SMNVEV (reference sequence). This CDR3 comprises 17 residues. V dropped 7 bases and J dropped 7 bases, with 25 bases sitting between them. V gene TRBV27 combines with J gene TRBJ2-2; maybe TRBD2 (6 bases). Material: CD8+ T cells from PBMCs. This TCR was recovered from a human donor with multiple sclerosis. The CDR3 here is CASNRKAGSPVSGELFF. CDR3 nucleotides: TGTGCCAGCAACCGAAAGGCGGGATCCCCCGTAAGCGGGGAGCTGTTTTTT.